These 17 T cell receptor beta chains were all obtained from the same sample, sequenced in a study of T cell changes during pregnancy in multiple sclerosis. Clones were read by immunoSEQ multiplex PCR, and TCRdb kept only the in-frame ones, dropping some. The repertoire holds 110,000 or so clones, 90% to 95% seen once, with 6.2% in the top ten. Material: peripheral blood, obtained before pregnancy. Receptor source: a female donor with multiple sclerosis, enrolled in a pregnancy study.

This chain uses TRBV5-3 with TRBJ1-4; D not resolved. TRBV5-3 is designated an ORF whose function remains uncertain. The CDR3 has 16 residues. Trimming cost V 4 bases and J 7 bases, with 20 bases left between them. The CDR3 region is CARSQCRLPGTEKLFF. The CDR3 DNA reads as TGTGCCAGAAGCCAATGTAGGTTGCCAGGAACTGAAAAACTGTTTTTT.

This clone was recorded a few times. The J gene is TRBJ2-5, the V gene TRBV30; a weak D match, TRBD1 (6 bases). This CDR3 comprises 14 residues. V was trimmed by 0 bases and J by 4 bases, leaving 12 bases between them. Germline CDR1 reads GTSNPN; CDR2 reads SVGIG (reference sequence). The CDR3 nucleotides read TGTGCCTGGAGTGTAAGGGGGAGTGGAGAGACCCAGTACTTC. This codes for CAWSVRGSGETQYF. The entire variable domain, with the rest obtained from reference TRBV30 and TRBJ2-5, is as follows: SQTIHQWPATLVQPVGSPLSLECTVEGTSNPNLYWYRQAAGRGLQLLFYSVGIGQISSEVPQNLSASRPQDRQFILSSKKLLLSDSGFYLCAWSVRGSGETQYFGPGTRLLVL.

The gene calls are TRBV2 and TRBJ2-3, with 12 bases that match TRBD2. The CDR3 consists of 16 residues. The V gene end was trimmed by 5 bases and the J gene end by 4 bases; junction bases not matched to a gene: 7. Per the germline V gene, CDR1 is SNHLY and CDR2 is FYNNEI. The chain's CDR3 is CASSTSGRPPPDTQYF. CDR3 coding DNA: TGTGCCAGCAGTACTAGCGGGAGGCCCCCCCCAGATACGCAGTATTTT. Full variable domain (outside the CDR3, taken from reference TRBV2 and TRBJ2-3): EPEVTQTPSHQVTQMGQEVILRCVPISNHLYFYWYRQILGQKVEFLVSFYNNEISEKSEIFDDQFSVERPDGSNFTLKIRSTKLEDSAMYFCASSTSGRPPPDTQYFGPGTRLTVL.

This chain connects TRBV5-1 to TRBJ1-1, with TRBD1 as a possible D gene (6 bases). V lost 5 bases and J 3 bases, leaving 14 bases between the germline ends. In germline, CDR1 is SGHRS, CDR2 YFSETQ. CDR3 length equals 14 residues. The CDR3 nucleotides read TGCGCCAGCAGTTCACAGGGTTGGGACACTGAAGCTTTCTTT. Protein product: CASSSQGWDTEAFF.

The rearrangement uses TRBV5-1 and TRBJ1-6; 7 positions match TRBD1. From germline, CDR1 is SGHRS and CDR2 YFSETQ. This CDR3 spans 17 amino acids. Unmatched junction bases numbered 11, after V lost 4 bases and J lost 4 bases. The CDR3 protein is CASSPDRESRYNSPLHF. CDR3 nucleotide sequence: TGCGCCAGCAGCCCCGACAGGGAGAGCAGATATAATTCACCCCTCCACTTT.

This chain connects TRBV25-1 to TRBJ2-7; TRBD2 matches 10 bases. After removal of 4 bases from V and 3 bases from J, the junction contained 0 bases not matched to a gene. Germline assignment: CDR1 MGHDK and CDR2 SYGVNS. The CDR3 runs to 13 residues. This chain's CDR3 is CASSASGSYEQYF. The CDR3, as DNA: TGTGCCAGCAGTGCTAGCGGGAGCTACGAGCAGTACTTC.

This clone appeared a single time. The gene calls are TRBV5-1 and TRBJ2-1; D is possibly TRBD1 (6 bases). Looked up from germline, CDR1 is SGHRS and CDR2 is YFSETQ. The CDR3 length is 16 residues. Deletions cut 0 bases from V and 4 bases from J, with 14 bases between. The chain's CDR3 is CASSLVVGAGYNEQFF. The CDR3 DNA reads as TGCGCCAGCAGCTTGGTTGTGGGGGCAGGGTACAATGAGCAGTTCTTC.

The CDR3 protein is CASSDTGTVYGYTF. DNA of the CDR3: TGTGCCAGCAGTGATACCGGGACAGTCTATGGCTACACCTTC. The rearrangement links TRBV2 to TRBJ1-2; the match to TRBD1 covers 7 bases. V dropped 3 bases and J dropped 4; count of bases not matched to a gene: 5. The CDR3 is made up of 14 amino acids. CDR1 SNHLY and CDR2 FYNNEI come from the germline V gene.

The rearrangement uses TRBV25-1 and TRBJ1-1, with 7 bases aligning to TRBD1. This CDR3 has 16 residues. V dropped 5 bases and J dropped 0; count of bases not matched to a gene: 9. The germline V gene encodes CDR1 MGHDK and CDR2 SYGVNS. CDR3 residues: CASSRNRQGVNTEAFF. The CDR3 DNA is TGTGCCAGCAGTCGAAACCGACAGGGTGTGAACACTGAAGCTTTCTTT.

This clone has only one observation. V usage is TRBV7-2 and J usage is TRBJ2-1; TRBD2 aligns across 11 bases. CDR3 size: 18 residues. V lost 1 base, J lost 0 bases, and 5 bases stayed unmatched. Germline values: CDR1 SGHTA, CDR2 FQGNSA. The CDR3 protein is CASSLVAGGPSSYNEQFF. As DNA, the CDR3 is TGTGCCAGCAGCTTAGTAGCGGGGGGGCCTAGCTCCTACAATGAGCAGTTCTTC.

As to this clone: The identical CDR3 is also encoded by other nucleotide sequences in the sample. The V call is TRBV20-1, the J call TRBJ2-1; 8 nucleotides agree with TRBD2. The ends lost 6 bases at V and 15 bases at J; junction bases unmatched: 10. Germline V CDR1 and CDR2: DFQATT, SNEGSKA (reference sequence). The CDR3 spans 11 residues. CDR3 region: CSADRGGPPFF. DNA for the CDR3: TGCAGTGCGGATCGCGGGGGGCCGCCGTTCTTC.

The V gene is TRBV28, the J gene TRBJ2-1; 10 nucleotides align to TRBD1. CDR3 length: 17 residues. Per germline, CDR1 MDHEN and CDR2 SYDVKM. With 3 bases clipped from V and 10 bases from J, the junction kept 15 bases outside the gene matches. CDR3 DNA sequence: TGTGCCAGCAGTTTCCTCCGCCGGGACAGGGGCCCCGCAGAGCAGTTCTTC. This gives the protein CASSFLRRDRGPAEQFF.

The DNA of the CDR3 is TGCGCCAGCAGCCCTACGGCAGGGGGCGCAAGTGACTATGGCTACACCTTC. This gives the protein CASSPTAGGASDYGYTF. The genes are TRBV5-1 and TRBJ1-2; 8 bases are shared with TRBD1. The CDR3 has 17 amino acids. CDR1 and CDR2 from the germline V gene are SGHRS and YFSETQ. Germline trimming cut 4 bases from V and 3 bases from J; bases unmatched to any gene: 14.

The V gene is TRBV28, the J gene TRBJ2-7; TRBD2 aligns across 11 bases. V trimming: 10 bases; J trimming: 12 bases; junction bases outside the gene matches: 17. The CDR3 is 14 amino acids. The germline V gene encodes CDR1 MDHEN and CDR2 SYDVKM. As DNA, the CDR3 is TGTGCCATTACGACTAGCGGGATCGGGGCGACCCTGTACTTC. Translated, it gives CAITTSGIGATLYF.

The chain uses TRBV5-1 and TRBJ2-7; TRBD2 might be the D (6 bases). The CDR3 runs 13 residues. CDR1 SGHRS and CDR2 YFSETQ come from the germline V gene. Trimming took 3 bases from V and 3 from J, leaving 10 bases between them. The CDR3 DNA follows: TGCGCCAGCAGCTGGGACTCAGACTACGAGCAGTACTTC. This encodes CASSWDSDYEQYF.

V usage is TRBV5-1 and J usage is TRBJ2-6; D ambiguous. Germline CDR1 SGHRS, CDR2 YFSETQ. Trimming cost V 0 bases and J 0 bases, with 7 bases left between them. This CDR3 is built from 16 residues. The DNA for the CDR3 is TGCGCCAGCAGCTTGGACAGCACCTCTGGGGCCAACGTCCTGACTTTC. Amino acid sequence: CASSLDSTSGANVLTF.

DNA of the CDR3: TGCGCCAGCAGCCCCGACCATGAGGGCTATGGCTACACCTTC. Protein sequence: CASSPDHEGYGYTF. This chain links TRBV4-1 with TRBJ1-2, with D uncertain. CDR3 length: 14 amino acids. Trimming cost V 4 bases and J 4 bases, with 13 bases left between them. Germline values: CDR1 MGHRA, CDR2 YSYEKL.